Following are 15 T cell receptor beta chains from one sample sequenced in a study of graft-versus-host responses after intestinal transplantation. Clones were sequenced by immunoSEQ multiplex PCR, and TCRdb holds only the in-frame ones, with some missing. Of about 120,000 clones detected, approximately 90% appear once; the ten largest clones hold around 0.2%. These receptors lack a known antigen. Sequenced material: unstimulated CD4+ T cells sorted from spleen or lymph node cells, taken before intestinal transplant. Receptors originate from a human donor who received an intestinal transplant.

The V call is TRBV6-5, the J call TRBJ2-1; TRBD1 might be the D (6 bases). CDR1 and CDR2 (germline): MNHEY, SVGAGI. Trimming stripped 6 bases from V and 12 bases from J, with 18 bases between. This CDR3 comprises 13 residues. This CDR3 reads CASRRITGSGQFF. The DNA for the CDR3 is TGTGCCAGCAGGAGAATCACAGGGAGTGGGCAGTTCTTC.

This clone has only one observation. The chain links TRBV5-1 to TRBJ1-4; weak D call: TRBD1 (5 bases). Germline V gene data show CDR1 as SGHRS and CDR2 as YFSETQ. The CDR3 runs 13 residues. V was trimmed by 5 bases and J by 2 bases, leaving 7 bases between them. Here the CDR3 reads CASRDITNEKLFF. CDR3 bases: TGCGCCAGCAGGGACATTACTAATGAAAAACTGTTTTTT.

The chain couples TRBV5-1 to TRBJ2-5, with D unclear. The CDR3 runs 13 residues. CDR1 and CDR2 from the germline V gene are SGHRS and YFSETQ. V lost 6 bases to trimming and J lost 5 bases, with 14 bases between them. CDR3 protein: CASTIRPGETQYF. The CDR3, as DNA: TGCGCCAGCACCATTCGACCCGGGGAGACCCAGTACTTC.

The rearrangement links TRBV4-3 to TRBJ2-7; perhaps TRBD1 as D (6 bases). The V end was cut by 1 base, the J end by 2 bases, with 12 bases between. Germline CDR1 reads LGHNA; CDR2 reads YSLEER. CDR3 length: 15 residues. The DNA of the CDR3 is TGCGCCAGCAGCCAAGGGCAGGGGTCACCCTACGAGCAGTACTTC. Its protein is CASSQGQGSPYEQYF.

This clone was seen a single time. This chain uses TRBV19 with TRBJ2-1; D is unresolved. The CDR3 is made up of 13 amino acids. Trimming stripped 5 bases from V and 4 bases from J, with 9 bases between. Germline values: CDR1 LNHDA, CDR2 SQIVND (reference sequence). CDR3 in amino acids: CASSVDGYNEQFF. The CDR3 region has the DNA TGTGCCAGTAGTGTCGACGGGTACAATGAGCAGTTCTTC.

The chain links TRBV7-7 to TRBJ2-1; 9 nucleotides line up with TRBD2. The CDR3 sequence is 15 residues long. With 4 bases clipped from V and 3 bases from J, the junction kept 4 bases outside the gene matches. Per the germline V gene, CDR1 is SSHAT and CDR2 is FNYEAQ (reference sequence). CDR3 nucleotide sequence: TGTGCCAGCAGCTCGGGACTAGCAGACTACAATGAGCAGTTCTTC. Translating gives CASSSGLADYNEQFF.

The chain has TRBV5-8 and TRBJ2-7; 7 bases are shared with TRBD2. Germline V gives CDR1 SGHTS, CDR2 YDEGEE. The CDR3 runs to 13 residues. Germline trimming cut 4 bases from V and 0 bases from J; bases unmatched to any gene: 1. In DNA form, the CDR3 reads TGTGCCAGCAGCCGGGACTACTCCTACGAGCAGTACTTC. Translating gives CASSRDYSYEQYF.

This clone was found a few times. The genes are TRBV5-4 and TRBJ2-1; D unresolved. In germline, CDR1 is SGHNT, CDR2 YYREEE (reference sequence). The V end lost 0 bases, the J end lost 2 bases, and 6 bases lay between the germline ends. The CDR3 has 14 amino acids. CDR3 residues: CASSLGATYNEQFF. Written as DNA, the CDR3 is TGTGCCAGCAGCTTGGGGGCCACCTACAATGAGCAGTTCTTC.

The genes are TRBV7-7 and TRBJ2-5; 9 positions match TRBD2. The J segment lost 5 bases and the V segment lost 4 bases, leaving 5 bases of the junction unmatched. The CDR3 is 14 amino acids. Looked up from germline, CDR1 is SSHAT and CDR2 is FNYEAQ (reference sequence). CDR3 sequence: CASSSRLAAETQYF. The CDR3 region has the DNA TGTGCCAGCAGCTCACGACTAGCGGCGGAGACCCAGTACTTC.

The chain carries TRBV30 and TRBJ1-4; 7 nucleotides match TRBD1. V shed 2 bases, J shed 6 bases, and the junction held 9 bases outside the gene matches. Germline CDR1 is GTSNPN and CDR2 is SVGIG (reference sequence). The CDR3 extends over 15 amino acids. The CDR3 DNA is TGTGCCTGGAGTCCCACAGGGGTCGGGGATGAAAAACTGTTTTTT. This sequence encodes CAWSPTGVGDEKLFF.

The chain employs TRBV7-2 and TRBJ1-1; 9 nucleotides match TRBD1. CDR1 and CDR2 from the germline V gene are SGHTA and FQGNSA. J lost 4 bases, V lost 1 base, and 10 bases had no gene match. The CDR3 loop spans 17 amino acids. CDR3 DNA sequence: TGTGCCAGCAGCTTAGTGTTTTTGGAGACAGGGGGCACTGAAGCTTTCTTT. Protein sequence: CASSLVFLETGGTEAFF.

This clone was observed a single time. The chain has TRBV29-1 and TRBJ2-3; TRBD1 matches 7 bases. Germline V gene lookup returns CDR1 SQVTM and CDR2 ANQGSEA. This CDR3 spans 14 amino acids. CDR3 in amino acids: CHTGTESPTDTQYF. In DNA, the CDR3 is TGCCACACCGGGACAGAGAGCCCCACAGATACGCAGTATTTT.

The CDR3 loop reads CASSPRTGGSLNTEAFF. CDR3 coding DNA: TGTGCCAGCAGTCCGCGGACAGGGGGTTCGCTGAACACTGAAGCTTTCTTT. The chain recombines TRBV7-9 with TRBJ1-1; 10 bases match TRBD1. The CDR3 covers 17 residues. Germline V lookup: CDR1 SEHNR, CDR2 FQNEAQ (reference sequence). The V segment lost 6 bases and the J segment 0 bases; nucleotides outside the gene matches: 10.

This clone was seen a handful of times. The sample contains more than one DNA sequence encoding this CDR3. This sequence joins TRBV5-4 and TRBJ2-3; no clear D gene. This CDR3 has 14 residues. The germline V gene encodes CDR1 SGHNT and CDR2 YYREEE (reference sequence). The V end was cut by 0 bases, the J end by 1 base, with 6 bases between. CDR3 nucleotides: TGTGCCAGCAGCTTGGCCGGAGGCACAGATACGCAGTATTTT. Residues: CASSLAGGTDTQYF.

The chain uses TRBV9 and TRBJ1-6; D not resolved. From germline, CDR1 is SGDLS and CDR2 YYNGEE. The ends were cut back, 4 bases at V and 0 bases at J, with 14 bases in the middle. This CDR3 has 17 residues. CDR3 amino acids: CASSPRLGSSYNSPLHF. The DNA of the CDR3 is TGTGCCAGCAGCCCGCGACTGGGGAGCTCCTATAATTCACCCCTCCACTTT.